One and the same sample provided the 17 T cell receptor gamma chains below, sequenced in a study of gamma-delta chains in newborns, infants, children. TCRdb re-called the reads with CATT. The repertoire includes about 2,500 gamma-chain clones, approximately 40% of them detected once, and roughly 4.4% sits in the top ten. The sample taken for sequencing was blood. Receptors originate from a child who was a newborn, infant or young child, either healthy, febrile or measles-vaccinated (not recorded which).

This rearrangement joins TRGV4 to TRGJ1 or TRGJ2. As TCRdb names no J gene, one was assigned here on the basis of a DNA match to germline. V dropped 0 bases and J dropped 9; count of bases not matched to a gene: 5. The CDR3 is 12 amino acids. Germline CDR1 reads EGSTGY; CDR2 reads YDSYTSSV. The CDR3 region has the DNA TGTGCCACCTGGGATGGGGCTCCTAAGAAACTCTTT. It is translated as CATWDGAPKKLF.

This rearrangement joins TRGV4 to TRGJP2. The J gene was missing in TCRdb and was found by matching the end of the DNA to germline. The V gene's germline CDR1 is EGSTGY and CDR2 YDSYTSSV. Germline trimming cut 2 bases from V and 0 bases from J; bases unmatched to any gene: 12. The CDR3 runs 18 residues. The CDR3 loop reads CATWDEGGVYSSDWIKTF. Here the CDR3 DNA reads TGTGCCACCTGGGATGAAGGAGGGGTATATAGTAGTGATTGGATCAAGACGTTT.

On this clone itself: A read error is possible here, since a much larger clone lies one base away. The chain couples TRGV5 to TRGJ1 or TRGJ2. TCRdb does not report a J gene; here it was assigned by matching the DNA to germline references. V was pared by 4 bases and J by 6 bases, with 6 bases of the junction left unmatched. There are 12 residues in the CDR3. Looked up from germline, CDR1 is VINAFY and CDR2 is YDVSNSKD. CDR3: CATWERRYKKLF. CDR3 nucleotide sequence: TGTGCCACCTGGGAGAGGCGTTATAAGAAACTCTTT.

The V call is TRGV4, the J call TRGJ1 or TRGJ2. In the absence of a J gene in TCRdb, the DNA was matched to germline to assign it here. The CDR3 totals 11 residues. The ends lost 3 bases at V and 12 bases at J; junction bases unmatched: 8. The germline V gene encodes CDR1 EGSTGY and CDR2 YDSYTSSV. The CDR3 DNA is TGTGCCACCTGGGATTACGGGAGGAAACTCTTT. Translated, it gives CATWDYGRKLF.

The chain combines TRGV4 with TRGJ1 or TRGJ2. The J gene, absent from TCRdb, was called here by matching the DNA to germline. There are 12 residues in the CDR3. The J segment lost 6 bases and the V segment lost 5 bases, leaving 7 bases of the junction unmatched. Looked up from germline, CDR1 is EGSTGY and CDR2 is YDSYTSSV. The CDR3 spells CATWAGRYKKLF. CDR3 coding DNA: TGTGCCACCTGGGCTGGTCGTTATAAGAAACTCTTT.

For this clone: Other DNA sequences in the same sample also yield this CDR3. The V call is TRGV8, the J call TRGJ1 or TRGJ2. TCRdb gives no J gene; it was assigned here by matching the DNA to germline. Germline CDR1 is VENAVY and CDR2 is YDSYNSRV. The CDR3 sequence is 14 residues long. Losses at the gene ends were 6 bases for V and 7 bases for J; bases not matched to a gene: 15. This chain's CDR3 is CATWSPSPYYKKLF. The CDR3 DNA sequence: TGTGCCACCTGGTCTCCGAGCCCATACTATAAGAAACTCTTT.

About this clone: Other DNA sequences in the sample encode the same CDR3. This chain joins TRGV4 and TRGJ1 or TRGJ2. The J gene, missing from TCRdb, was assigned here through DNA to germline matching. The V gene end was trimmed by 1 base and the J gene end by 6 bases; junction bases not matched to a gene: 3. Germline V lookup: CDR1 EGSTGY, CDR2 YDSYTSSV. CDR3 length: 12 residues. CDR3 nucleotides: TGTGCCACCTGGGATGGTCGTTATAAGAAACTCTTT. Its protein is CATWDGRYKKLF.

This clone has just a few counts. The CDR3 sequence is CATWKSSDWIKTF. CDR3 DNA sequence: TGTGCCACCTGGAAGAGTAGTGATTGGATCAAGACGTTT. The chain has TRGV8 and TRGJP2. V trimming: 6 bases; J trimming: 2 bases; junction bases outside the gene matches: 3. This CDR3 has 13 residues. CDR1 is VENAVY, CDR2 YDSYNSRV, per germline.

About this clone: The sample carries other DNA sequences with the same CDR3. V is TRGV9 and J is TRGJ1 or TRGJ2. Germline matching of the DNA provided the J gene here, since TCRdb leaves it blank. CDR3 length: 13 residues. CDR1 GITISATS and CDR2 ISYDGTV come from the germline V gene (reference sequence). Trimming at V came to 0 bases and at J to 5 bases, leaving 4 bases not matched to a gene. The CDR3 region has the DNA TGTGCCTTGTGGGAGGTGCGAGATTATAAGAAACTCTTT. Amino acids: CALWEVRDYKKLF.

In its sample, this clone was seen a few times. This rearrangement joins TRGV3 to TRGJ1 or TRGJ2. Because TCRdb records no J gene, it was assigned here through a match of the DNA to germline. Germline V CDR1 and CDR2: VTNTFY, YDVSTARD (reference sequence). The CDR3 covers 15 residues. J lost 0 bases, V lost 0 bases, and 5 bases had no gene match. CDR3 region: CATWDRRRNYYKKLF. CDR3 coding DNA: TGTGCCACCTGGGACAGGCGGCGGAATTATTATAAGAAACTCTTT.

The genes are TRGV4 and TRGJ1 or TRGJ2. The J gene was missing in TCRdb and was found by matching the end of the DNA to germline. Germline V gene lookup returns CDR1 EGSTGY and CDR2 YDSYTSSV. The trim removed 3 bases at V and 3 bases at J, leaving 5 bases unmatched. The CDR3 runs 13 residues. The CDR3: CATWDRIYYKKLF. DNA of the CDR3: TGTGCCACCTGGGATCGGATTTATTATAAGAAACTCTTT.

This clone has just a few counts. The chain couples TRGV5 to TRGJ1 or TRGJ2. TCRdb lists no J gene, so it was determined here by aligning the DNA to germline. The CDR3 contains 13 residues. The trim removed 3 bases at V and 6 bases at J, leaving 8 bases unmatched. In germline, CDR1 is VINAFY, CDR2 YDVSNSKD. The CDR3 sequence is CATWDVASYKKLF. CDR3 coding DNA: TGTGCCACCTGGGACGTTGCGAGTTATAAGAAACTCTTT.

This clone was seen a handful of times. This rearrangement joins TRGV9 to TRGJ1 or TRGJ2. The J gene was not available in TCRdb and was assigned here by matching the DNA to germline segments. J gave up 9 bases and V 10 bases, and 6 bases lay outside the gene matches. The CDR3 is made up of 9 amino acids. Per the germline V gene, CDR1 is GITISATS and CDR2 is ISYDGTV (reference sequence). The CDR3: CAFTFKKLF. The CDR3 nucleotides are TGTGCCTTCACCTTTAAGAAACTCTTT.

This clone has only a few counts. Other DNA sequences in the sample encode the same CDR3. The gene calls are TRGV2 and TRGJ1 or TRGJ2. TCRdb gives no J gene; it was assigned here by matching the DNA to germline. With V trimmed by 0 bases and J by 3 bases, 5 bases remained unmatched. CDR1 is EGSNGY and CDR2 is YDSYNSKV in the germline V gene. The CDR3 is 14 amino acids. This CDR3 is CATWDGQGYYKKLF. The CDR3 region has the DNA TGTGCCACCTGGGACGGGCAGGGTTATTATAAGAAACTCTTT.

This chain uses TRGV3 with TRGJ1 or TRGJ2. Germline matching of the DNA provided the J gene here, since TCRdb leaves it blank. Trimming removed 0 bases from V and 7 bases from J; junction bases left unmatched: 9. Germline CDR1 is VTNTFY and CDR2 is YDVSTARD (reference sequence). The CDR3 has 14 amino acids. The CDR3 reads CATWDRRYPYKKLF. The CDR3 DNA is TGTGCCACCTGGGACAGGCGGTATCCCTATAAGAAACTCTTT.

Notes on this clone: Other DNA sequences in this specimen translate into the identical CDR3. V and J are TRGV4 and TRGJP2. The J gene was missing in TCRdb and was found by matching the end of the DNA to germline. Germline CDR1 and CDR2: EGSTGY and YDSYTSSV. The junction had 0 bases not matched to a gene; V was cut back by 0 bases and J by 2 bases. CDR3 length: 14 amino acids. CDR3 in DNA: TGTGCCACCTGGGATGGGAGTAGTGATTGGATCAAGACGTTT. Translated, it gives CATWDGSSDWIKTF.

V gene TRGV4 combines with J gene TRGJ1 or TRGJ2. TCRdb supplies no J gene; here it was assigned by aligning the nucleotide sequence to germline. The CDR3 consists of 12 residues. Germline values: CDR1 EGSTGY, CDR2 YDSYTSSV. Trimming removed 2 bases from V and 5 bases from J; junction bases left unmatched: 3. CDR3 amino acids: CATWDADYKKLF. CDR3 in DNA: TGTGCCACCTGGGATGCTGATTATAAGAAACTCTTT.